These 4 T cell receptor beta chains were all obtained from the same sample, sequenced in a study of cytomegalovirus exposure and HLA in healthy donors. The PCR made use of 60 Vbeta and 13 Jbeta primers. The assay was immunoSEQ multiplex PCR, and TCRdb's table has in-frame clones only and misses some. The sample includes over 200,000 clones, almost 85% seen only once; the top ten take 0.58%. The sequenced material came from PBMCs. These receptors came from a woman aged 40 to 50 in good health and CMV-seronegative.

The chain combines TRBV18 with TRBJ1-3; perhaps TRBD1 as D (6 bases). Trimming removed 3 bases at V and 0 bases at J, with 15 bases between. This CDR3 comprises 17 residues. Germline CDR1 reads KGHSH; CDR2 reads LQKENI. In nucleotides, the CDR3 is TGTGCCAGCTCACCGATTGGGACACCCAGCTCTGGAAACACCATATATTTT. It codes for CASSPIGTPSSGNTIYF.

The J gene is TRBJ1-6, the V gene TRBV9, with 8 bases identical to TRBD1. V was pared by 4 bases and J by 8 bases, with 11 bases of the junction left unmatched. The CDR3 loop spans 16 amino acids. CDR1 and CDR2 from the germline V gene are SGDLS and YYNGEE. Written as DNA, the CDR3 is TGTGCCAGCAGCCTCCGACCCGGACAGGGAGATTCACCCCTCCACTTT. It is translated as CASSLRPGQGDSPLHF.

This sequence joins TRBV5-4 and TRBJ2-3; the match to TRBD1 covers 9 bases. Trimming cost V 4 bases and J 1 base; bases outside gene matches: 7. The germline V gene encodes CDR1 SGHNT and CDR2 YYREEE (reference sequence). The CDR3 is 16 residues long. CDR3 bases: TGTGCCAGCAGCCCACCACAGGGGGCGGGCACAGATACGCAGTATTTT. Protein: CASSPPQGAGTDTQYF.

The V and J genes are TRBV5-4 and TRBJ2-5; possible D gene TRBD1, 6 bases. CDR1 is SGHNT and CDR2 is YYREEE in the germline V gene (reference sequence). With 4 bases removed from V and 2 bases from J, the gap between germline ends came to 12 bases. CDR3 size: 14 residues. CDR3 sequence: CASSPGTQQETQYF. The CDR3 nucleotides read TGTGCCAGCAGCCCAGGGACACAACAAGAGACCCAGTACTTC.